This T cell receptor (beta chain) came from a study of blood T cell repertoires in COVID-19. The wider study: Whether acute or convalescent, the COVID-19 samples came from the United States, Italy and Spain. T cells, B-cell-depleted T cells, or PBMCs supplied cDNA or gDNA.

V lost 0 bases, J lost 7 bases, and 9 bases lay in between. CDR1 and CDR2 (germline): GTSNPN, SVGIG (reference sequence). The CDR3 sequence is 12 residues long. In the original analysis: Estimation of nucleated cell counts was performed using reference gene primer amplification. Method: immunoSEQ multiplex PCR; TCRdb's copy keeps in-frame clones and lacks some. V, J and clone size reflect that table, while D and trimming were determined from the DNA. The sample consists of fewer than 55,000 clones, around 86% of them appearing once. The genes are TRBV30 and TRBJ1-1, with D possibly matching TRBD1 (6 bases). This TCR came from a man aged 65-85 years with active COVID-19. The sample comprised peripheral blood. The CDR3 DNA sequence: TGTGCCTGGAGTGTGATAGGGGGTGAAGCTTTCTTT. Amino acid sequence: CAWSVIGGEAFF.